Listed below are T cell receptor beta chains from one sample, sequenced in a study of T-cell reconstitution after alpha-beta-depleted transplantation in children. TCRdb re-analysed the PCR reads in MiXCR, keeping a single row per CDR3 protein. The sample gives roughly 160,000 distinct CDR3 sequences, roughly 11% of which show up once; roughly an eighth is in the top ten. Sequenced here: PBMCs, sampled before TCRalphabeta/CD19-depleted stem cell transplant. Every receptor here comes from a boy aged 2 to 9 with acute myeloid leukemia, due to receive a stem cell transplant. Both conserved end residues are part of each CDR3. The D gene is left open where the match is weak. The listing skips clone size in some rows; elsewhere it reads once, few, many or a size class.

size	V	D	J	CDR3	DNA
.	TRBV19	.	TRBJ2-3	CASSMARETDTQYF	TGTGCCAGTAGTATGGCGCGGGAAACAGATACGCAGTATTTT
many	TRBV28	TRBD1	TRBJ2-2	CAGAKQGSTGELFF	TGTGCCGGCGCAAAACAGGGGAGCACCGGGGAGCTGTTTTTT
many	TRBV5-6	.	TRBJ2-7	CASRAYRAHEQYF	TGTGCCAGCAGAGCCTACAGGGCTCACGAGCAGTACTTC
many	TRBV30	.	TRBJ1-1	CAWSVNTIYTEAFF	TGTGCCTGGAGTGTAAACACGATTTACACTGAAGCTTTCTTT
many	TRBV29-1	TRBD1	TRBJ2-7	CSVGQGRDYEQYF	TGCAGCGTTGGACAGGGAAGGGACTACGAGCAGTACTTC
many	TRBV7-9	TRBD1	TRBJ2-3	CASSLDRGRDTQYF	TGTGCCAGCAGCTTAGACAGGGGCCGCGATACGCAGTATTTT
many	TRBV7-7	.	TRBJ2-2	CASSLGAGELFF	TGTGCTAGCAGCTTAGGGGCCGGGGAGCTGTTTTTT
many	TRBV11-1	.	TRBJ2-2	CATGKQGLLNTGELFF	TGTGCCACCGGGAAGCAGGGTCTACTGAACACCGGGGAGCTGTTTTTT
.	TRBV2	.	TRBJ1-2	CASRGAFYGYTF	TGTGCCAGCCGAGGGGCGTTTTATGGCTACACCTTC
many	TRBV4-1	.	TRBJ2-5	CASSHLLRGGRRETQYF	TGCGCCAGCAGCCATCTCTTGAGGGGGGGCCGGAGAGAGACCCAGTACTTC
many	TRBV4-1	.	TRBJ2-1	CASSQDGGEVVYEQFF	TGCGCCAGCAGCCAAGATGGCGGGGAGGTGGTCTATGAGCAGTTCTTC
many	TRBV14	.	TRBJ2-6	CASSQRQYSGANVLTF	TGTGCCAGCAGCCAGAGACAATACTCTGGGGCCAACGTCCTGACTTTC
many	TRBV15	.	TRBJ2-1	CATSSGLFRGNEQFF	TGTGCCACCAGCAGCGGACTATTCAGGGGAAATGAGCAGTTCTTC
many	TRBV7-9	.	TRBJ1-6	CASSLGNPLAVLHF	TGTGCCAGCAGCTTAGGAAATCCCTTGGCAGTCCTCCACTTT
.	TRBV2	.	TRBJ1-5	CASCLVGPNEVYSNQPQHF	TGTGCCAGCTGTTTAGTGGGGCCCAACGAGGTCTATAGCAATCAGCCCCAGCATTTT
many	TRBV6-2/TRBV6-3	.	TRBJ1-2	CASSYEGFDYGYTF	TGTGCCAGCAGTTACGAGGGCTTCGACTATGGCTACACCTTC
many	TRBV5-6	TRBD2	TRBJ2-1	CASSSGLAAEQFF	TGTGCCAGCAGCTCGGGACTAGCGGCCGAGCAGTTCTTC
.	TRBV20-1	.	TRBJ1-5	CSAEGRIGNQPQHF	TGCAGTGCTGAAGGCAGGATCGGCAATCAGCCCCAGCATTTT
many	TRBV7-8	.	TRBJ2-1	CASSFDRSLNEQFF	TGTGCCAGCAGCTTCGACAGGTCCCTCAATGAGCAGTTCTTC
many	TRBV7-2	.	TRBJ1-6	CASSFNSPLHF	TGTGCCAGCAGCTTCAATTCACCCCTCCACTTT
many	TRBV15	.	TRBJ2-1	CATSRVSGAYEQFF	TGTGCCACCAGCAGAGTGTCGGGGGCTTATGAGCAGTTCTTC
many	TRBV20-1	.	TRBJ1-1	CRAWEGMNTEAFF	TGCAGAGCATGGGAGGGAATGAACACTGAAGCTTTCTTT
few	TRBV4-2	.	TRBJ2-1	CASSQAVGPSYNEQFF	TGTGCCAGCAGCCAAGCGGTGGGACCCTCCTACAATGAGCAGTTCTTC
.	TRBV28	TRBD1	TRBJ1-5	CASSSNYRGGQPQHF	TGTGCCAGCAGTTCGAATTACAGGGGCGGCCAGCCCCAGCATTTT
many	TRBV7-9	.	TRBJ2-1	CASSLAGSANEQFF	TGTGCCAGCAGCTTAGCGGGCTCCGCCAATGAGCAGTTCTTC
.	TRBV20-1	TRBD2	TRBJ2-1	CSARDIKTSGRFNEQFF	TGCAGTGCTAGAGATATAAAAACTAGCGGGAGGTTTAATGAGCAGTTCTTC
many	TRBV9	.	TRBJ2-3	CASSVGGPNTDTQYF	TGTGCCAGCAGCGTAGGCGGGCCCAACACAGATACGCAGTATTTT
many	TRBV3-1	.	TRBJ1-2	CASSHRVGDYGYTF	TGTGCCAGCAGCCACAGGGTAGGAGACTATGGCTACACCTTC
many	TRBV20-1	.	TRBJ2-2	CSASTPGGELFF	TGCAGTGCTAGCACCCCGGGGGGGGAGCTGTTTTTT
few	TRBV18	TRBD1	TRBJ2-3	CASSPTGSTDTQYF	TGTGCCAGCTCACCGACAGGGAGTACAGATACGCAGTATTTT
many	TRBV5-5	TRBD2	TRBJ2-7	CASSLVKRDSTYEQYF	TGTGCCAGCAGCTTGGTCAAGCGGGACTCTACCTACGAGCAGTACTTC
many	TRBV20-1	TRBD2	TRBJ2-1	CSASKAGGSIYNEQFF	TGCAGTGCTAGTAAAGCGGGAGGGAGTATCTACAATGAGCAGTTCTTC
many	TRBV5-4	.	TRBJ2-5	CASSFAAEETQYF	TGTGCCAGCAGCTTCGCAGCGGAAGAGACCCAGTACTTC
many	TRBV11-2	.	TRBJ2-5	CASSFTRQETQYF	TGTGCCAGCAGCTTCACTAGACAAGAGACCCAGTACTTC
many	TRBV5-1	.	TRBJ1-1	CASSLANRDGEGAFF	TGCGCCAGCAGCTTGGCGAACCGGGACGGCGAGGGAGCTTTCTTT
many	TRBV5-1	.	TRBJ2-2	CASSSATGELFF	TGCGCCAGCAGCTCCGCCACCGGGGAGCTGTTTTTT
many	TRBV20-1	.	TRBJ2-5	CSASRTGQLWRQETQYF	TGCAGTGCTAGTCGAACCGGACAACTCTGGAGGCAAGAGACCCAGTACTTC
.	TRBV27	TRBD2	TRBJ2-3	CASSPGTRFPHIDTQYF	TGTGCCAGCAGTCCCGGGACTAGATTTCCCCACATAGATACGCAGTATTTT
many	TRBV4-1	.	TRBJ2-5	CASSPRGRETQYF	TGCGCCAGCAGCCCCCGGGGGCGAGAGACCCAGTACTTC
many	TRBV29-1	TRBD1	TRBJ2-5	CSVLWTGEQETQYF	TGCAGCGTCCTTTGGACAGGGGAGCAAGAGACCCAGTACTTC
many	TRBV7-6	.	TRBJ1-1	CASSLEFGQMNTEAFF	TGTGCCAGCAGCTTGGAGTTCGGGCAAATGAACACTGAAGCTTTCTTT
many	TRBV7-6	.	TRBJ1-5	CASSLLDRARLNSNQPQHF	TGTGCCAGCAGCCTTTTGGACAGAGCCCGTCTAAATAGCAATCAGCCCCAGCATTTT
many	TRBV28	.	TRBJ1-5	CASRSRKPQHF	TGTGCCAGCAGGTCCAGGAAACCCCAGCATTTT
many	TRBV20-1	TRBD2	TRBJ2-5	CSASLLAGGSQETQYF	TGCAGTGCTAGTTTGCTAGCGGGGGGATCTCAAGAGACCCAGTACTTC
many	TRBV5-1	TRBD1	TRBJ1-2	CASSDGQGNYGYTF	TGCGCCAGCAGCGACGGACAGGGGAACTATGGCTACACCTTC